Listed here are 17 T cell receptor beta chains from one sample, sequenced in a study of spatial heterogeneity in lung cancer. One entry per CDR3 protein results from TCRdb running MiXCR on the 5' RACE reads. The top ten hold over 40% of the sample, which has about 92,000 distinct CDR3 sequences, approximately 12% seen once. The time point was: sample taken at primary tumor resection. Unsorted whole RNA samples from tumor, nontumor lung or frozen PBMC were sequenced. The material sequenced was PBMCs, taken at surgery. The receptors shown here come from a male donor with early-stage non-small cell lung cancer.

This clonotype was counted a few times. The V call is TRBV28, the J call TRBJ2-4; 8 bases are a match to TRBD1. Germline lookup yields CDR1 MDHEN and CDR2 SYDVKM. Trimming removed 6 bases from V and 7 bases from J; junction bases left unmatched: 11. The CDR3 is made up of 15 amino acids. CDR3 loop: CASSPRTGKYNIQYF. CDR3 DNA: TGTGCCAGCAGCCCCCGGACAGGGAAATATAACATTCAGTACTTC. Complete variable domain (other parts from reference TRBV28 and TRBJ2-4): DVKVTQSSRYLVKRTGEKVFLECVQDMDHENMFWYRQDPGLGLRLIYFSYDVKMKEKGDIPEGYSVSREKKERFSLILESASTNQTSMYLCASSPRTGKYNIQYFGAGTRLSVL.

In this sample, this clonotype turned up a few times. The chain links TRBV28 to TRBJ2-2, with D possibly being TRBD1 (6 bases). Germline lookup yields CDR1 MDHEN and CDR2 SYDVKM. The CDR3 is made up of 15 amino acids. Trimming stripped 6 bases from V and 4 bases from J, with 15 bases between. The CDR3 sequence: CASRRRTEFTGELFF. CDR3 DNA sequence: TGTGCCAGCAGGCGACGGACAGAATTCACCGGGGAGCTGTTTTTT.

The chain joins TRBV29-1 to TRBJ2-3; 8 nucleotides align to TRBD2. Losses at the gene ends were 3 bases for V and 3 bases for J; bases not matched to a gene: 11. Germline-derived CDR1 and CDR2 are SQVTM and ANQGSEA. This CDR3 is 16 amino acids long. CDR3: CSVDLVGGLGTDTQYF. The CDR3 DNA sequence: TGCAGCGTTGATTTAGTGGGGGGACTAGGGACAGATACGCAGTATTTT.

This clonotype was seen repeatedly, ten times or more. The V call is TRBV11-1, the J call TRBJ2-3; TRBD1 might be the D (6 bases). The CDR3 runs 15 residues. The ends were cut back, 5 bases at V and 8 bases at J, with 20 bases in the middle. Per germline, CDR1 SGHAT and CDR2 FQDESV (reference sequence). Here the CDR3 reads CASSHVTKGQGTQYF. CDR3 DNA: TGTGCCAGCAGCCATGTTACAAAGGGACAAGGTACGCAGTATTTT. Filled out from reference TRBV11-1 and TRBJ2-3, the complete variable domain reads EAEVAQSPRYKITEKSQAVAFWCDPISGHATLYWYRQILGQGPELLVQFQDESVVDDSQLPKDRFSAERLKGVDSTLKIQPAELGDSAMYLCASSHVTKGQGTQYFGPGTRLTVL.

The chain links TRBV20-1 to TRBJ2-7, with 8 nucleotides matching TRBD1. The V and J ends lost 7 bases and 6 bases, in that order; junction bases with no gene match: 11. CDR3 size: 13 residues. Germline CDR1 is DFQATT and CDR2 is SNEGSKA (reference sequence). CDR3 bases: TGCAGTGGGACAGGGTTAGCCCGCTGCGAGCAGTACTTC. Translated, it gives CSGTGLARCEQYF.

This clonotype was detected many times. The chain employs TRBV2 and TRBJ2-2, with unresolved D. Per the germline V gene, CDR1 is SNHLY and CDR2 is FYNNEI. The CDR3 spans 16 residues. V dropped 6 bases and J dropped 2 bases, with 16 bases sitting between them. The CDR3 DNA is TGTGCCAGCAGCCTTTTTAGGACGGTAAACACCGGGGAGCTGTTTTTT. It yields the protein CASSLFRTVNTGELFF.

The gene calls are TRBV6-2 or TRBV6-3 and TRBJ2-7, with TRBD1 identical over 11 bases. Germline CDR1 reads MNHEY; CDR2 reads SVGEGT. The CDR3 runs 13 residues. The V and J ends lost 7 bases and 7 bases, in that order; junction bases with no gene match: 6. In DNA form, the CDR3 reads TGTGCCAGCAACGGACAGGGGGCATGGGAGCAGTACTTC. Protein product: CASNGQGAWEQYF.

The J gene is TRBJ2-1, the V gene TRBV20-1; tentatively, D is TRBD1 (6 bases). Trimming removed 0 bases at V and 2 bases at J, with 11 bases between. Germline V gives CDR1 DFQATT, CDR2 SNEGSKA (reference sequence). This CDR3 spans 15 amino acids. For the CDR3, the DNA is TGCAGTGCTAGAGATGGGGGCCTAACCTACAATGAGCAGTTCTTC. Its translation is CSARDGGLTYNEQFF.

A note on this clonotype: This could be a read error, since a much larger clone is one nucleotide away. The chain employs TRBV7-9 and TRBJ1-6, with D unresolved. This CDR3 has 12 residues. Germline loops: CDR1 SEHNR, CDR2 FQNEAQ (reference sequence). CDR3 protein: CASSVVNTPLHF. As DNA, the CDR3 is TGTGCCAGCAGTGTGGTTAATACACCCCTCCACTTT. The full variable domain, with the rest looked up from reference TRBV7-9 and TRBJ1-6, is DTGVSQNPRHKITKRGQNVTFRCDPISEHNRLYWYRQTLGQGPEFLTYFQNEAQLEKSRLLSDRFSAERPKGSFSTLEIQRTEQGDSAMYLCASSVVNTPLHFGNGTRLTVT.

CDR3 sequence: CASSQMRGGETQYF. The CDR3 region has the DNA TGCGCCAGCAGCCAAATGAGGGGCGGGGAGACCCAGTACTTC. The chain links TRBV4-3 to TRBJ2-5, with D possibly called TRBD1 or TRBD2 (5 bases each). V shed 2 bases and J shed 5 bases, with 12 bases lying between them. Germline V CDR1 and CDR2: LGHNA, YSLEER. CDR3 length equals 14 residues.

The CDR3: CASSLSSGGTEAFF. CDR3 in DNA: TGTGCCAGCAGCTTATCTTCAGGGGGCACTGAAGCTTTCTTT. The chain employs TRBV11-1 and TRBJ1-1, with 7 bases that match TRBD1. CDR3 size: 14 residues. The ends lost 2 bases at V and 4 bases at J; junction bases unmatched: 4. Germline assignment: CDR1 SGHAT and CDR2 FQDESV (reference sequence).

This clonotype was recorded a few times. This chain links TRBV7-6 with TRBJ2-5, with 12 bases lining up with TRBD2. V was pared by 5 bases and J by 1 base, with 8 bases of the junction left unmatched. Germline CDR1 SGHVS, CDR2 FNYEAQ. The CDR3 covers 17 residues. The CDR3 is CASSTRLAGVTQETQYF. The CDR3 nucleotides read TGTGCCAGCAGCACCCGACTAGCGGGGGTAACCCAAGAGACCCAGTACTTC.

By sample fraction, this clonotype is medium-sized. The CDR3 sequence is CASSYYTDTQYF. CDR3 DNA sequence: TGTGCCAGCAGCTATTACACAGATACGCAGTATTTT. The rearrangement joins TRBV11-2 to TRBJ2-3; D call uncertain. V lost 4 bases to trimming and J lost 2 bases, with 4 bases between them. Germline lookup yields CDR1 SGHAT and CDR2 FQNNGV. The CDR3 is made up of 12 amino acids.

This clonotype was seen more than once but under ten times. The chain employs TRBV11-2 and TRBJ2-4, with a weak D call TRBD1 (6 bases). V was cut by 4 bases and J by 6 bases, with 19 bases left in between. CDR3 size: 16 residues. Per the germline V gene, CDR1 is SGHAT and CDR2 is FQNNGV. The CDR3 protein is CASSSPRRTVLNIQYF. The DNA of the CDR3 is TGTGCCAGCAGCTCACCCCGTCGGACAGTCTTAAACATTCAGTACTTC.

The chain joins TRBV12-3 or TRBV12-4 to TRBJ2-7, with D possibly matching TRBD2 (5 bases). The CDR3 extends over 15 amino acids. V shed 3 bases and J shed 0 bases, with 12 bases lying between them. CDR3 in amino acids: CASSFGGLTSYEQYF. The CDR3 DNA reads TGTGCCAGCAGTTTCGGCGGACTGACCTCCTACGAGCAGTACTTC.

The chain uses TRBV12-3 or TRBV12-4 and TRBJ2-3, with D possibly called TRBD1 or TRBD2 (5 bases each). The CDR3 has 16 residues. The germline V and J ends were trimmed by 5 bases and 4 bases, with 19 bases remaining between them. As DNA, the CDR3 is TGTGCCAGCAGTGGGACCGGGACCACAGGTTCAGATACGCAGTATTTT. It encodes CASSGTGTTGSDTQYF.

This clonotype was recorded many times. The CDR3 sequence is CASTPGSGPADTQYF. CDR3 in DNA: TGTGCCAGCACCCCGGGAAGCGGGCCTGCAGATACGCAGTATTTT. The chain is built from TRBV6-5 and TRBJ2-3, with D perhaps matching TRBD2 (6 bases). Trimming removed 7 bases at V and 4 bases at J, with 18 bases between. The CDR3 loop spans 15 amino acids. Germline loops: CDR1 MNHEY, CDR2 SVGAGI.